The rows below give T cell receptor beta chains drawn from one sample of a study of cytomegalovirus exposure and HLA in healthy donors. Clones were read by immunoSEQ multiplex PCR, and TCRdb kept only the in-frame ones, dropping some. Of under 150,000 clones listed, approximately 61% are singletons. Material for sequencing was PBMCs. The receptors were gathered from a middle-aged woman in good health and CMV-seronegative. Both conserved end residues are part of each CDR3. The D gene is left open where the match is weak. Clone sizes are given selectively: once, few, many, or a class where the clone is expanded.

v_gene	abundance	j_gene	d_gene	CDR3aa	CDR3nt
TRBV6-6	.	TRBJ2-2	TRBD2	CASSGGAAGELFF	TGTGCCAGCAGCGGGGGGGCCGCCGGGGAGCTGTTTTTT
TRBV10-1	many	TRBJ2-3	TRBD1	CASSTGTVTDTQYF	TGCGCCAGCAGTACCGGGACAGTCACAGATACGCAGTATTTT
TRBV15	.	TRBJ2-7	TRBD1	CATSRDPLAGTGIYEQYF	TGTGCCACCAGCAGAGACCCACTGGCGGGGACAGGGATATACGAGCAGTACTTC
TRBV5-6	.	TRBJ1-2	.	CASSLGAHYGYTF	TGTGCCAGCAGCCTAGGGGCGCACTATGGCTACACCTTC
TRBV5-5	.	TRBJ2-7	.	CASSLTASYEQYF	TGTGCCAGCAGCTTGACAGCTTCTTACGAGCAGTACTTC
TRBV4-3	.	TRBJ1-1	.	CASSQNRVRHTEAFF	TGCGCCAGCAGCCAAAACAGGGTGAGGCACACTGAAGCTTTCTTT
TRBV18	.	TRBJ2-1	.	CASSPTQGEQFF	TGTGCCAGCTCTCCTACCCAGGGGGAGCAGTTCTTC
TRBV28	.	TRBJ1-1	.	CASSSVNLGNTEAFF	TGTGCCAGCAGTTCGGTAAACCTAGGGAACACTGAAGCTTTCTTT
TRBV29-1	.	TRBJ1-4	.	CSVDQLTNEKLFF	TGCAGCGTTGATCAGTTGACTAATGAAAAACTGTTTTTT
TRBV7-2	.	TRBJ1-5	.	CASDSTGNNQPQHF	TGTGCCAGCGATAGTACAGGGAACAATCAGCCCCAGCATTTT
TRBV7-9	few	TRBJ1-1	.	CASRYRHGEAFF	TGTGCCAGCAGATACCGACACGGTGAAGCTTTCTTT
TRBV5-1	once	TRBJ2-3	.	CASSLESTTDTQYF	TGCGCCAGCAGCTTGGAGAGCACCACAGATACGCAGTATTTT
TRBV5-4	few	TRBJ1-5	.	CASSTPRGIQHF	TGTGCCAGCAGCACACCCCGGGGGATCCAGCATTTT
TRBV7-7	.	TRBJ2-3	.	CASSLTRSGTDTQYF	TGTGCCAGCAGCTTGACTAGATCGGGCACAGATACGCAGTATTTT
TRBV19	.	TRBJ2-2	.	CASSIGANTGELFF	TGTGCCAGTAGTATAGGAGCTAACACCGGGGAGCTGTTTTTT
TRBV19	.	TRBJ1-4	.	CASSIRKNMNEKLFF	TGTGCCAGTAGTATCAGGAAGAACATGAATGAAAAACTGTTTTTT
TRBV7-3	.	TRBJ2-7	TRBD1	CASSLSGQGNEQYF	TGTGCCAGCAGCTTGTCGGGACAGGGGAACGAGCAGTACTTC
TRBV4-3	.	TRBJ2-2	.	CASSPKGVGYTGELFF	TGCGCCAGCAGCCCAAAAGGGGTTGGTTACACCGGGGAGCTGTTTTTT
TRBV6-4	.	TRBJ2-3	TRBD2	CASSDASGAGTDTQYF	TGTGCCAGCAGTGACGCTAGCGGGGCAGGCACAGATACGCAGTATTTT
TRBV25-1	once	TRBJ1-1	TRBD1	CASSESADRGKTEAFF	TGTGCCAGCAGTGAATCCGCTGACAGGGGAAAAACTGAAGCTTTCTTT
TRBV15	.	TRBJ2-5	.	CATRGRGETQYF	TGTGCCACCAGGGGGCGAGGAGAGACCCAGTACTTC
TRBV5-1	.	TRBJ2-5	.	CASSSEGRGETQYF	TGCGCCAGCAGCTCGGAGGGGCGAGGGGAGACCCAGTACTTC
TRBV5-6	.	TRBJ2-3	TRBD2	CASSLEVGLAVGLSTQYF	TGTGCCAGCAGCTTGGAGGTAGGACTAGCGGTCGGTCTCTCTACGCAGTATTTT
TRBV5-4	.	TRBJ2-5	.	CASSLGSSGVKTQYF	TGTGCCAGCAGCTTGGGGAGCTCCGGGGTGAAGACCCAGTACTTC
TRBV18	.	TRBJ1-1	.	CASSPAAPGSTEAFF	TGTGCCAGCTCACCAGCAGCCCCTGGGAGCACTGAAGCTTTCTTT
TRBV29-1	.	TRBJ2-7	TRBD1	CSVETGLSRRGEQYF	TGCAGCGTTGAGACAGGGCTTTCTCGAAGAGGCGAGCAGTACTTC
TRBV7-6	.	TRBJ2-7	TRBD1	CASSAGGPSYEQYF	TGTGCCAGCAGCGCAGGGGGCCCGTCCTACGAGCAGTACTTC
TRBV28	.	TRBJ1-2	.	CASRLDSSYGYTF	TGTGCCAGCAGACTGGACAGCTCCTATGGCTACACCTTC
TRBV9	.	TRBJ2-2	.	CASSVRVAGELFF	TGTGCCAGCAGCGTTCGGGTTGCCGGGGAGCTGTTTTTT
TRBV4-2	.	TRBJ2-1	.	CASSFNPTSLNEQFF	TGTGCCAGCAGCTTTAACCCAACTAGTCTCAATGAGCAGTTCTTC
TRBV11-2	.	TRBJ2-5	TRBD2	CASASAGGSKTQYF	TGTGCCAGTGCTAGTGCGGGGGGGAGCAAGACCCAGTACTTC
TRBV27	.	TRBJ2-1	TRBD2	CASSSPGRVTNEQFF	TGTGCCAGCAGTTCCCCGGGGAGGGTCACCAATGAGCAGTTCTTC
TRBV18	.	TRBJ2-7	TRBD1	CASSLTLSDRGSREQYF	TGTGCCAGCTCACTAACCCTTTCGGACAGGGGCTCTCGCGAGCAGTACTTC
TRBV4-2	.	TRBJ1-3	TRBD1	CASSQVTDRRTRSGNTIYF	TGTGCCAGCAGCCAAGTAACGGACAGGAGAACCCGCTCTGGAAACACCATATATTTT
TRBV30	once	TRBJ1-4	.	CAWSVLKQANEKLFF	TGTGCCTGGAGTGTACTAAAGCAAGCTAATGAAAAACTGTTTTTT
TRBV2	.	TRBJ1-3	.	CASSEARVVNTIYF	TGTGCCAGCAGTGAAGCGCGGGTGGTTAACACCATATATTTT
TRBV7-2	.	TRBJ1-6	TRBD1	CASRTRQGQTYNSPLHF	TGTGCCAGCAGAACAAGACAGGGTCAAACGTACAATTCACCCCTCCACTTT
TRBV6-5	.	TRBJ2-5	.	CASRPIQGRETQYF	TGTGCCAGCAGACCTATACAGGGCCGGGAGACCCAGTACTTC
TRBV5-6	.	TRBJ1-2	TRBD1	CASSFGTANYGYTF	TGTGCCAGCAGCTTCGGGACAGCTAACTATGGCTACACCTTC
TRBV28	.	TRBJ2-3	TRBD1	CASRLDRGTDTQYF	TGTGCCAGCAGGCTGGACAGGGGCACAGATACGCAGTATTTT